The subject of this entry is one TCR beta chain. This receptor's antigen is unknown. No much larger clonotype is one base removed from it; base qualities were not supplied. The sample comes from a study of blood T cell repertoires in COVID-19 (dated by TCRdb to 2020 to 2022). Turning to the overall study: The collaborator samples originated in the United States, Italy and Spain and spanned the acute and convalescent phases of COVID-19. The repertoires were released in a freely available public database meant as a resource for research on the immune response to SARS-CoV-2. Samples were obtained from the ongoing ImmuneRACE study (first 160 participants) and from about 1,300 subjects provided by 6 global collaborators. The material from the prospective study consisted of cDNA or gDNA derived from T cells, B-cell-depleted T cells, or PBMCs. Subjects who had been exposed to COVID-19, were actively infected with it, or had recovered from it provided the deeply sampled blood TCRbeta repertoires that made up the dataset. HLA class I and class II types, where available, came from metadata supplied by the sample provider rather than from assay-based typing. Nearly every sample came with metadata listing a de-identified subject ID, COVID-19 status, age in years and sex. The investigation overall reported the following: The amount of clinical and demographic metadata varied by source and participant and was provided uncurated.

Via the germline V gene, CDR1 is MGHDK and CDR2 SYGVNS. The CDR3 holds 15 amino acids from the cysteine to the phenylalanine. The read is trimmed to its CDR3 DNA, 45 bases read in frame from base 1. Trimming at the junction amounts to 0 bases on V and 1 base on J, and the germline ends lie 8 bases apart. The immunoSEQ Assay, a bias-controlled multiplex PCR, was used to amplify TCRbeta CDR3 regions from genomic DNA. Per the source publication's procedure: The number of nucleated cells in each sample was estimated from the amplification of reference gene primers within the assay. To quantify the absolute abundance of each unique TCRbeta CDR3 rearrangement, sequence reads were collapsed and filtered. Productive Simpson clonality was computed per sample as the square root of Simpson's diversity index over productive rearrangements. TCRdb mirrors the immuneACCESS table, restricted to in-frame sequences. Some clones are absent from its copies; in checked studies, under half trace to an unresolved V gene, and the reason for the others is unknown. V and J calls and clone size are those listed in that table; D and trimming were worked out from the DNA. Counted in this sample were 200,000 to 250,000 clones; around 90% of them appeared once. Jointly, the top ten make up roughly 1.5% of the sample.

Collaborating institutions collected whole blood in K2EDTA tubes following their own protocols. For TCRbeta analysis, collaborator samples were shipped as frozen whole blood, as isolated PBMCs, or as DNA extracted from either sample type. The sequence links TRBV25-1 to TRBJ2-3; TRBD1 might be the D gene, on 5 matching bases. This clonotype was obtained from a man aged 18 to 35 with active or convalescent COVID-19. Sequencing input: peripheral blood. In nucleotides, the sequence is TGTGCCAGCAGTGAATACTGGGGCGGCACAGATACGCAGTATTTT. This sequence encodes CASSEYWGGTDTQYF.